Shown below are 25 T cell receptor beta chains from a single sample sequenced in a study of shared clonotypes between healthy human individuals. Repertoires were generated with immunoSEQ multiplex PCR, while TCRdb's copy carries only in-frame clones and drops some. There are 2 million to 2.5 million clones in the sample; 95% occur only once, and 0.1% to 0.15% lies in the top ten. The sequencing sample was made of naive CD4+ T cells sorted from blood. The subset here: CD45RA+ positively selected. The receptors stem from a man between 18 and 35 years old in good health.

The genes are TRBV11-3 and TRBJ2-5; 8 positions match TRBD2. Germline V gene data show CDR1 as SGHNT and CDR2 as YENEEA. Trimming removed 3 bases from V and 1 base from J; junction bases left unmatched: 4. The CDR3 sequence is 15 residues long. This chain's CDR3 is CASSFGGGSQETQYF. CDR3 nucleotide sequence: TGTGCCAGCAGCTTTGGCGGGGGGAGCCAAGAGACCCAGTACTTC.

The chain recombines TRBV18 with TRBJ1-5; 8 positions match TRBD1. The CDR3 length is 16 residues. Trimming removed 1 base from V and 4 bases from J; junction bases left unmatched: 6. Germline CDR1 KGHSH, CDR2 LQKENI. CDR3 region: CASSPQVTGGNQPQHF. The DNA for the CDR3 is TGTGCCAGCTCACCACAAGTTACAGGGGGGAATCAGCCCCAGCATTTT.

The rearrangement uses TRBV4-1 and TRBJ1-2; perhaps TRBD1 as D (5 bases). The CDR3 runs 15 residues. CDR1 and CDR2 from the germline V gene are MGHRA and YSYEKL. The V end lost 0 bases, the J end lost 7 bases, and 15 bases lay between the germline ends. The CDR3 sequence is CASSQDATVPFGYTF. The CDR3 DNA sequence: TGCGCCAGCAGCCAAGATGCGACAGTTCCCTTTGGCTACACCTTC.

The CDR3 sequence is CAAGTGLANEKLFF. The CDR3 region has the DNA TGTGCCGCGGGGACAGGGCTGGCTAATGAAAAACTGTTTTTT. The chain employs TRBV10-3 and TRBJ1-4; TRBD1 matches 9 bases. This CDR3 is 14 amino acids long. V shed 11 bases, J shed 3 bases, and the junction held 7 bases outside the gene matches. Germline-derived CDR1 and CDR2 are ENHRY and SYGVKD.

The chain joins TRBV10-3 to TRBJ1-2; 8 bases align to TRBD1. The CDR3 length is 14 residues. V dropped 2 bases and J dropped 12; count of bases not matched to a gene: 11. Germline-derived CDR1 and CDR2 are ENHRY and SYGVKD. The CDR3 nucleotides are TGTGCCATCAGTGAGATGTCAGGGGGCAGGTCTGACACCTTC. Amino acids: CAISEMSGGRSDTF.

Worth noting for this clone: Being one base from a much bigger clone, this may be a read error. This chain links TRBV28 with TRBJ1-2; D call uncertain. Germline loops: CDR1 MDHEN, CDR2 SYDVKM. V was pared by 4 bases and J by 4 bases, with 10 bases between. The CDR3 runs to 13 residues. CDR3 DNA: TGTGCCAGCAGTTCTAGAGTCCGCTATGGCTACACCTTC. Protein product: CASSSRVRYGYTF.

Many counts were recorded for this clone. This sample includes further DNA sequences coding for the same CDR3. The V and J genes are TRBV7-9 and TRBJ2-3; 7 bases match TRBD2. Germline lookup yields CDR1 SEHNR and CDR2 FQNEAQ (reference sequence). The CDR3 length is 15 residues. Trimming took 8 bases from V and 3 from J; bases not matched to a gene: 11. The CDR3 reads CASAPGRAKTDTQYF. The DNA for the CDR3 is TGTGCCAGCGCCCCAGGGAGGGCCAAGACAGATACGCAGTATTTT.

CDR3 in amino acids: CSVRQGVETQYF. CDR3 DNA sequence: TGCAGCGTCCGACAGGGGGTTGAGACCCAGTACTTC. The chain is built from TRBV29-1 and TRBJ2-5; TRBD1 aligns across 9 bases. CDR1 is SQVTM, CDR2 ANQGSEA, per germline. The CDR3 covers 12 residues. With V trimmed by 6 bases and J by 5 bases, 4 bases remained unmatched. The whole variable domain, remainder taken from reference TRBV29-1 and TRBJ2-5, is SAVISQKPSRDICQRGTSLTIQCQVDSQVTMMFWYRQQPGQSLTLIATANQGSEATYESGFVIDKFPISRPNLTFSTLTVSNMSPEDSSIYLCSVRQGVETQYFGPGTRLLVL.

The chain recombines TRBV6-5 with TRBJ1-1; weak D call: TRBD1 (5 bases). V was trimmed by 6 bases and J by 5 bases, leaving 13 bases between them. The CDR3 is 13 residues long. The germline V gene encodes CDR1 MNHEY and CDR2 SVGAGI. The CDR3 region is CASRPQGRTEAFF. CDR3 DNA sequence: TGTGCCAGCAGGCCCCAGGGACGTACTGAAGCTTTCTTT.

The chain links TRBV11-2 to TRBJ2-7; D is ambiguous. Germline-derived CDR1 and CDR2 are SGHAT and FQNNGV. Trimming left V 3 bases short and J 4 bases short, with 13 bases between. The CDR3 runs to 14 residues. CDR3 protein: CASSLGTDMYEQYF. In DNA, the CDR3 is TGTGCCAGCAGCTTGGGTACCGACATGTACGAGCAGTACTTC.

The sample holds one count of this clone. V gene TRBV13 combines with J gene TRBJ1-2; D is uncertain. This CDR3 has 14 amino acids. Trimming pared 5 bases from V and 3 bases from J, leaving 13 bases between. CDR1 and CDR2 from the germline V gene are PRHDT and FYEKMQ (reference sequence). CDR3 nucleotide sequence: TGTGCCAGCAGCGGAGCGGCAGGATACTATGGCTACACCTTC. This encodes CASSGAAGYYGYTF.

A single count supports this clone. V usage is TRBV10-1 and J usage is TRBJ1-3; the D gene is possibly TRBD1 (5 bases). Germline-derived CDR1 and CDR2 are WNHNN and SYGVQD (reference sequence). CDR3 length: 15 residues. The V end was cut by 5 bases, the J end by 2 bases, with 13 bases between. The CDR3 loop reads CASSFGQYPGNTIYF. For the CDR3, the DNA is TGCGCCAGCAGTTTTGGACAATATCCTGGAAACACCATATATTTT.

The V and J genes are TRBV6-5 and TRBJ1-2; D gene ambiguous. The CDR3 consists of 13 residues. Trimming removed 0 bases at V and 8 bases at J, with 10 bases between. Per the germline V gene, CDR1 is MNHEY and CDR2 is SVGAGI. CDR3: CASSYSSGLGYTF. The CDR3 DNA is TGTGCCAGCAGTTACTCGTCTGGGCTCGGCTACACCTTC.

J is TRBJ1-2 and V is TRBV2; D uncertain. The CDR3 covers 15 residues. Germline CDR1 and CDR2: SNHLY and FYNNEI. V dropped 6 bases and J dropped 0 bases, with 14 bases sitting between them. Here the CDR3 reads CASSPDGVANYGYTF. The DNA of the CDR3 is TGTGCCAGCAGCCCGGACGGAGTAGCTAACTATGGCTACACCTTC.

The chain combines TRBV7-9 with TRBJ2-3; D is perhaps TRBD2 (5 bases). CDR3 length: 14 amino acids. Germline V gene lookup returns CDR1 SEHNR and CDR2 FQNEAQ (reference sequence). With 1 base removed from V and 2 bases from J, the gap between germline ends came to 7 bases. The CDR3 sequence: CASSLGEYTDTQYF. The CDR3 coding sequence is TGTGCCAGCAGCTTAGGGGAGTACACAGATACGCAGTATTTT.

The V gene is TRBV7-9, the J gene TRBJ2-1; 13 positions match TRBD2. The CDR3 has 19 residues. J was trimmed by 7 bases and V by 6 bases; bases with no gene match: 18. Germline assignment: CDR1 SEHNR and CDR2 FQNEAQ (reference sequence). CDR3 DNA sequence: TGTGCCAGCAGTTGGAGAGGGACTAGCGGGGTAGTGAAGGGGAATGAGCAGTTCTTC. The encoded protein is CASSWRGTSGVVKGNEQFF.

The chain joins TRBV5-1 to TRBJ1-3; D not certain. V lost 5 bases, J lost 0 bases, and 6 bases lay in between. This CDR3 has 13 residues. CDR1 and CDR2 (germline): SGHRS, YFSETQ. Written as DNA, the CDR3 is TGCGCCAGCAGAGAATCCTCTGGAAACACCATATATTTT. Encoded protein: CASRESSGNTIYF.

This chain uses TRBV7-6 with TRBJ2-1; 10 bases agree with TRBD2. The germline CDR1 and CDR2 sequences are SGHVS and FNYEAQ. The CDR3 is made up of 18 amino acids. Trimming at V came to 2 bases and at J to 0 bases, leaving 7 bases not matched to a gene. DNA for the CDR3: TGTGCCAGCAGCTTACGAATAGCGGGAGGTAGCTCCTACAATGAGCAGTTCTTC. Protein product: CASSLRIAGGSSYNEQFF.

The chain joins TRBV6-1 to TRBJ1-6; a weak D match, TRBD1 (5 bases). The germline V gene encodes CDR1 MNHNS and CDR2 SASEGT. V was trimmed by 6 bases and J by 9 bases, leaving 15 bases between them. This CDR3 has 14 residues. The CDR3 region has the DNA TGTGCCAGCAGGTTAGGGGAGTTGACTTCACCCCTCCACTTT. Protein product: CASRLGELTSPLHF.

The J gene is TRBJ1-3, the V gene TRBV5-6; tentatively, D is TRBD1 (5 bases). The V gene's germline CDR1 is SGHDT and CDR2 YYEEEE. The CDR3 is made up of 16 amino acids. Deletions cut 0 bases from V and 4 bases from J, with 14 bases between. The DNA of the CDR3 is TGTGCCAGCAGCTTGGGGAGGGCCAGGGCCGGAAACACCATATATTTT. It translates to CASSLGRARAGNTIYF.

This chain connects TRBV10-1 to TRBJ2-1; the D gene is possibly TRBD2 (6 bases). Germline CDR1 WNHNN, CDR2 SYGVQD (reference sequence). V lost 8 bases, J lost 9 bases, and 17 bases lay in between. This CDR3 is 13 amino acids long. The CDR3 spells CASSGLRAGEQFF. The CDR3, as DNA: TGCGCCAGCTCGGGACTCCGGGCGGGTGAGCAGTTCTTC.

The CDR3 nucleotides are TGTGCCAGCAGCTTAGGACGTGGTGCCTACGAGCAGTACTTC. Encoded protein: CASSLGRGAYEQYF. The chain has TRBV11-2 and TRBJ2-7, with D unclear. This CDR3 region has 14 residues. The germline V gene encodes CDR1 SGHAT and CDR2 FQNNGV. The V gene lost 1 base and the J gene lost 2 bases, with 9 bases spanning the gap. Complete variable domain (other parts from reference TRBV11-2 and TRBJ2-7): EAGVAQSPRYKIIEKRQSVAFWCNPISGHATLYWYQQILGQGPKLLIQFQNNGVVDDSQLPKDRFSAERLKGVDSTLKIQPAKLEDSAVYLCASSLGRGAYEQYFGPGTRLTVT.

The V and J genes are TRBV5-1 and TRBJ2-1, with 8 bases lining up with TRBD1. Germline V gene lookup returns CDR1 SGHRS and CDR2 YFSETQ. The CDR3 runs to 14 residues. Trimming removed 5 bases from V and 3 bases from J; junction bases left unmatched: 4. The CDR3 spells CASRPGQDYNEQFF. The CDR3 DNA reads TGCGCCAGCAGACCGGGACAGGACTACAATGAGCAGTTCTTC.

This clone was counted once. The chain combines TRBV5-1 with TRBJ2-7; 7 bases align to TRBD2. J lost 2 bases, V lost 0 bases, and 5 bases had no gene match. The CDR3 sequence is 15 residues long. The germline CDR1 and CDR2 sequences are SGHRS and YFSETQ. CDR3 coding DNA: TGCGCCAGCAGCTTGGCTACTAGCGAAACCTACGAGCAGTACTTC. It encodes CASSLATSETYEQYF.

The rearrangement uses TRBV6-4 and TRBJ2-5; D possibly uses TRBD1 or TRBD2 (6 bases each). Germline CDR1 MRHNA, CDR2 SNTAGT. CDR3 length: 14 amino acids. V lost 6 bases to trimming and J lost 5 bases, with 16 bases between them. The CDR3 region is CASSPTKGGETQYF. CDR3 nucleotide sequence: TGTGCCAGCAGCCCGACGAAAGGGGGGGAGACCCAGTACTTC.